A single sample is the source of the 28 T cell receptor beta chains below, sequenced in a study of cytomegalovirus exposure and HLA in healthy donors. Only in-frame clones appear in the TCRdb table, and some are missing; sequencing was by immunoSEQ multiplex PCR. The sample has 150,000 to 170,000 clones; 86% are singletons. The sample was PBMCs. Receptors were obtained from a man aged 18 to 29 in good health and CMV-seropositive.

The table lists this clone with a count of one. The rearrangement uses TRBV6-5 and TRBJ2-7; 8 bases map to TRBD2. Germline trimming cut 2 bases from V and 5 bases from J; bases unmatched to any gene: 8. The CDR3 length is 15 residues. The V gene's germline CDR1 is MNHEY and CDR2 SVGAGI. For the CDR3, the DNA is TGTGCCAGCAGTTACGTCGGACTAGCTACGGACGAGCAGTACTTC. It encodes CASSYVGLATDEQYF.

This chain uses TRBV18 with TRBJ2-3, with 12 bases lining up with TRBD2. The CDR3 extends over 16 amino acids. V lost 4 bases to trimming and J lost 6 bases; unmatched junction nucleotides: 8. Per the germline V gene, CDR1 is KGHSH and CDR2 is LQKENI. Here the CDR3 reads CASSLRLAGDVDTQYF. Written as DNA, the CDR3 is TGTGCCAGCTCACTGCGACTAGCGGGAGACGTGGATACGCAGTATTTT. Complete variable domain (other parts from reference TRBV18 and TRBJ2-3): NAGVMQNPRHLVRRRGQEARLRCSPMKGHSHVYWYRQLPEEGLKFMVYLQKENIIDESGMPKERFSAEFPKEGPSILRIQQVVRGDSAAYFCASSLRLAGDVDTQYFGPGTRLTVL.

This clone appeared a few times. V gene TRBV29-1 combines with J gene TRBJ1-2, with D tentatively TRBD1 (6 bases). Germline V gene lookup returns CDR1 SQVTM and CDR2 ANQGSEA. V was cut by 5 bases and J by 6 bases, with 10 bases left in between. The CDR3 consists of 11 residues. The CDR3 reads CSVRRQDGYTF. The CDR3 nucleotides are TGCAGCGTTCGAAGACAGGATGGCTACACCTTC.

The chain carries TRBV7-3 and TRBJ1-2, with 7 bases that match TRBD1. Germline CDR1 reads SGHTA; CDR2 reads FQGTGA. V lost 4 bases, J lost 12 bases, and 14 bases stayed unmatched. This CDR3 is built from 14 residues. CDR3 in DNA: TGTGCCAGCAGCTCACACAAGGACAGGATAATCCACACCTTC. It is translated as CASSSHKDRIIHTF.

This sequence joins TRBV6-5 and TRBJ2-7; D possibly corresponds to TRBD1 (6 bases). Germline CDR1 is MNHEY and CDR2 is SVGAGI. The CDR3 sequence is 14 residues long. Trimming left V 6 bases short and J 4 bases short, with 16 bases between. The CDR3 DNA reads as TGTGCCAGCAGACCACCGGGACAAGCATACGAGCAGTACTTC. Translation gives CASRPPGQAYEQYF.

The genes are TRBV7-8 and TRBJ2-7; no firm D call. Germline V gene lookup returns CDR1 SGHVS and CDR2 FQNEAQ. There are 12 residues in the CDR3. V was trimmed by 4 bases and J by 3 bases, leaving 7 bases between them. The CDR3 reads CASSYTGYEQYF. The CDR3 DNA sequence: TGTGCCAGCAGCTATACCGGCTACGAGCAGTACTTC.

This sequence joins TRBV18 and TRBJ1-1; D is unresolved. Germline values: CDR1 KGHSH, CDR2 LQKENI. Trimming removed 3 bases at V and 1 base at J, with 9 bases between. CDR3 length: 14 amino acids. CDR3 nucleotides: TGTGCCAGCTCACCGTATTCAGGGAACACTGAAGCTTTCTTT. Its translation: CASSPYSGNTEAFF.

The chain has TRBV19 and TRBJ2-7; 9 nucleotides line up with TRBD2. Germline values: CDR1 LNHDA, CDR2 SQIVND (reference sequence). CDR3 length equals 15 residues. Germline trimming cut 1 base from V and 0 bases from J; bases unmatched to any gene: 1. CDR3 region: CASSIGSGSSYEQYF. Written as DNA, the CDR3 is TGTGCCAGTAGTATAGGTAGCGGGAGCTCCTACGAGCAGTACTTC.

The chain carries TRBV7-7 and TRBJ1-2, with D tentatively TRBD1 (6 bases). Trimming pared 4 bases from V and 6 bases from J, leaving 21 bases between. Germline lookup yields CDR1 SSHAT and CDR2 FNYEAQ (reference sequence). The CDR3 extends over 16 amino acids. The CDR3 reads CASSSLDRRPGDGYTF. The CDR3, as DNA: TGTGCCAGCAGCTCTCTCGACAGGAGGCCCGGGGATGGCTACACCTTC.

The chain employs TRBV6-1 and TRBJ2-1, with 7 bases lining up with TRBD1. The CDR3 runs to 14 residues. Germline V gene data show CDR1 as MNHNS and CDR2 as SASEGT. The V segment lost 4 bases and the J segment 5 bases; nucleotides outside the gene matches: 5. The CDR3 DNA is TGTGCCAGCAGTGGCGGACAGGTCAACAATGAGCAGTTCTTC. Its translation is CASSGGQVNNEQFF.

The genes are TRBV7-9 and TRBJ1-3; tentatively, D is TRBD1 (6 bases). CDR3 length: 17 residues. Looked up from germline, CDR1 is SEHNR and CDR2 is FQNEAQ (reference sequence). Trimming took 5 bases from V and 0 from J, leaving 17 bases between them. The CDR3 here is CASSPGHGGLSGNTIYF. CDR3 coding DNA: TGTGCCAGCAGCCCGGGACACGGAGGCCTCTCTGGAAACACCATATATTTT. Full variable domain (remainder filled in from reference TRBV7-9 and TRBJ1-3): DTGVSQNPRHKITKRGQNVTFRCDPISEHNRLYWYRQTLGQGPEFLTYFQNEAQLEKSRLLSDRFSAERPKGSFSTLEIQRTEQGDSAMYLCASSPGHGGLSGNTIYFGEGSWLTVV.

The rearrangement links TRBV9 to TRBJ2-1, with 7 bases identical to TRBD1. V lost 3 bases, J lost 9 bases, and 3 bases stayed unmatched. CDR1 is SGDLS, CDR2 YYNGEE, per germline. This CDR3 comprises 12 residues. In DNA, the CDR3 is TGTGCCAGCAGCGAGACAGGGATTGAGCAGTTCTTC. It translates to CASSETGIEQFF.

CDR3 protein: CASSFQLTGGTEAFF. The CDR3 DNA follows: TGCGCCAGCAGCTTCCAGCTTACAGGGGGCACTGAAGCTTTCTTT. J is TRBJ1-1 and V is TRBV5-1, with 8 bases aligning to TRBD1. This CDR3 is 15 amino acids long. Germline CDR1 and CDR2: SGHRS and YFSETQ. Trimming removed 2 bases from V and 4 bases from J; junction bases left unmatched: 7.

The chain uses TRBV6-6 and TRBJ2-7, with D possibly TRBD2 on 5 matching bases. CDR1 is MNHNY, CDR2 SVGAGI, per germline (reference sequence). The V and J ends lost 8 bases and 2 bases respectively, with 13 bases between them. The CDR3 has 13 residues. For the CDR3, the DNA is TGTGCCAGCCTCGGAAGCGGTACCTACGAGCAGTACTTC. It yields the protein CASLGSGTYEQYF.

The chain recombines TRBV11-2 with TRBJ1-3, with D perhaps TRBD1 (5 bases). Germline CDR1 SGHAT, CDR2 FQNNGV. The CDR3 loop spans 16 amino acids. The germline V and J ends were trimmed by 2 bases and 0 bases, with 11 bases remaining between them. The CDR3 reads CASSLMGLGSGNTIYF. The DNA of the CDR3 is TGTGCCAGCAGCTTAATGGGACTGGGCTCTGGAAACACCATATATTTT.

In this sample, this clone turned up once. J is TRBJ2-1 and V is TRBV19, with 9 bases that match TRBD2. After removal of 5 bases from V and 3 bases from J, the junction contained 8 bases not matched to a gene. From germline, CDR1 is LNHDA and CDR2 SQIVND (reference sequence). The CDR3 runs to 16 residues. CDR3 loop: CASSGHSGGHYNEQFF. The CDR3 DNA is TGTGCCAGTAGTGGTCATAGCGGGGGACACTACAATGAGCAGTTCTTC.

V is TRBV6-1 and J is TRBJ1-4; possibly TRBD1 for D (6 bases). The CDR3 runs to 15 residues. The ends were cut back, 0 bases at V and 8 bases at J, with 13 bases in the middle. Germline assignment: CDR1 MNHNS and CDR2 SASEGT. The CDR3 DNA follows: TGTGCCAGCAGTGAAGCAAGCGCAGGGGCGGAAAAACTGTTTTTT. As protein: CASSEASAGAEKLFF.

The genes are TRBV4-3 and TRBJ2-2; D gene unclear. The CDR3 covers 13 residues. The germline CDR1 and CDR2 sequences are LGHNA and YSLEER. V dropped 4 bases and J dropped 8 bases, with 11 bases sitting between them. CDR3 bases: TGCGCCAGCAGCCCTCTGATTAGTGGGGAGCTGTTTTTT. It translates to CASSPLISGELFF.

The genes are TRBV30 and TRBJ2-7; D may be TRBD1 (6 bases). Per germline, CDR1 GTSNPN and CDR2 SVGIG (reference sequence). V was cut by 4 bases and J by 0 bases, with 13 bases left in between. The CDR3 runs to 14 residues. Here the CDR3 reads CAWTWTESSYEQYF. The CDR3 DNA follows: TGTGCCTGGACCTGGACAGAGAGCTCCTACGAGCAGTACTTC.

The rearrangement joins TRBV5-1 to TRBJ2-7; TRBD1 is a possible D gene (5 bases). CDR1 SGHRS and CDR2 YFSETQ come from the germline V gene. Trimming took off 0 bases at V and 1 base at J, with 5 bases between the two ends. The CDR3 covers 13 residues. The CDR3 DNA follows: TGCGCCAGCAGCTTGGAGGGGTCCTACGAGCAGTACTTC. Encoded protein: CASSLEGSYEQYF. Using reference TRBV5-1 and TRBJ2-7 for the parts outside the CDR3, the full variable domain is KAGVTQTPRYLIKTRGQQVTLSCSPISGHRSVSWYQQTPGQGLQFLFEYFSETQRNKGNFPGRFSGRQFSNSRSEMNVSTLELGDSALYLCASSLEGSYEQYFGPGTRLTVT.

The genes are TRBV27 and TRBJ2-1; 16 nucleotides align to TRBD2. In germline, CDR1 is MNHEY, CDR2 SMNVEV (reference sequence). This CDR3 has 16 amino acids. V lost 6 bases to trimming and J lost 2 bases; unmatched junction nucleotides: 1. In DNA form, the CDR3 reads TGTGCCAGCAGGGGGACTAGCGGGGGGGCCTACAATGAGCAGTTCTTC. Protein product: CASRGTSGGAYNEQFF.

The chain uses TRBV28 and TRBJ2-4, with D possibly being TRBD2 (7 bases). The length of the CDR3 is 15 residues. Germline V gene sequence: CDR1 MDHEN, CDR2 SYDVKM. The V and J ends lost 2 bases and 3 bases respectively, with 11 bases between them. CDR3: CASSLGGADKNIQYF. CDR3 nucleotides: TGTGCCAGCAGTTTAGGGGGGGCGGACAAAAACATTCAGTACTTC.

V and J are TRBV7-2 and TRBJ2-7, with D unclear. This CDR3 is built from 12 residues. The germline V and J ends were trimmed by 5 bases and 6 bases, with 11 bases remaining between them. The germline CDR1 and CDR2 sequences are SGHTA and FQGNSA. The CDR3 region is CASSLYPFEQYF. In nucleotides, the CDR3 is TGTGCCAGCAGCCTCTACCCTTTCGAGCAGTACTTC.

The chain is built from TRBV7-7 and TRBJ2-2, with TRBD1 matching over 7 bases. Germline CDR1 is SSHAT and CDR2 is FNYEAQ (reference sequence). The CDR3 consists of 15 residues. The V segment lost 4 bases and the J segment 0 bases; nucleotides outside the gene matches: 2. The CDR3 sequence is CASSSTGTNTGELFF. DNA for the CDR3: TGTGCCAGCAGCTCGACAGGGACGAACACCGGGGAGCTGTTTTTT.

This clone was seen just once. The V gene is TRBV6-6, the J gene TRBJ2-1, with D unclear. V gave up 7 bases and J gave up 8 bases, with 15 bases separating them. Germline V gives CDR1 MNHNY, CDR2 SVGAGI (reference sequence). The CDR3 length is 13 residues. CDR3 coding DNA: TGTGCCAGCACCCAATGGGCTTCGCATGAGCAGTTCTTC. Amino acids: CASTQWASHEQFF.

The chain links TRBV7-3 to TRBJ2-3; unclear D gene. Germline V CDR1 and CDR2: SGHTA, FQGTGA. The length of the CDR3 is 15 residues. Trimming cost V 0 bases and J 5 bases, with 12 bases left between them. DNA for the CDR3: TGTGCCAGCAGCTTAACCCCCATTAGCCGAGATACGCAGTATTTT. It encodes CASSLTPISRDTQYF.

The chain couples TRBV29-1 to TRBJ1-3; 11 bases are a match to TRBD1. This CDR3 contains 17 residues. Germline-derived CDR1 and CDR2 are SQVTM and ANQGSEA. The J segment lost 3 bases and the V segment lost 8 bases, leaving 15 bases of the junction unmatched. CDR3 DNA: TGCAGCCAACCGCCACTAAGGACAGGGGGCCGTGGAAACACCATATATTTT. This sequence encodes CSQPPLRTGGRGNTIYF.

This clone was seen once. CDR3 protein: CASSQALEGAGEAFF. CDR3 in DNA: TGCGCCAGCAGCCAGGCCCTGGAGGGGGCGGGTGAAGCTTTCTTT. This chain links TRBV4-3 with TRBJ1-1; 7 nucleotides agree with TRBD1. Germline trimming cut 3 bases from V and 7 bases from J; bases unmatched to any gene: 11. In germline, CDR1 is LGHNA, CDR2 YSLEER. The CDR3 extends over 15 amino acids.